Each of the 20 T cell receptor beta chains below was sequenced from the same sample in a study of a mutant IDH1 vaccine in newly diagnosed glioma. Described time point: week 23, last vaccination. Doses consisted of 300 ug of mutant IDH1 20-mer peptide each, paired with topical imiquimod. The method was immunoSEQ multiplex PCR; TCRdb's version includes in-frame clones alone and lacks a portion of them. The repertoire holds about 65,000 clones, with 70% to 90% as singletons. Antigens of these TCRs are unknown. The material was PBMCs, obtained from a glioma patient whose treatment included an IDH1 peptide vaccine. The origin of the receptors is a man aged 30-40 years with glioma.

The chain recombines TRBV2 with TRBJ2-6; 9 bases match TRBD1. This CDR3 is 17 amino acids long. The ends lost 7 bases at V and 0 bases at J; junction bases unmatched: 7. Germline CDR1 reads SNHLY; CDR2 reads FYNNEI. The CDR3 is CASNYDRGYSGANVLTF. The CDR3 coding sequence is TGTGCCAGCAACTATGACAGGGGGTACTCTGGGGCCAACGTCCTGACTTTC. Using reference TRBV2 and TRBJ2-6 for the parts outside the CDR3, the full variable domain is EPEVTQTPSHQVTQMGQEVILRCVPISNHLYFYWYRQILGQKVEFLVSFYNNEISEKSEIFDDQFSVERPDGSNFTLKIRSTKLEDSAMYFCASNYDRGYSGANVLTFGAGSRLTVL.

The chain carries TRBV5-8 and TRBJ1-1; 7 nucleotides match TRBD1. The CDR3 runs to 14 residues. Per germline, CDR1 SGHTS and CDR2 YDEGEE. Germline trimming cut 0 bases from V and 4 bases from J; bases unmatched to any gene: 3. CDR3 DNA: TGTGCCAGCAGCTTGGGCACAGGGGCCACTGAAGCTTTCTTT. Residues: CASSLGTGATEAFF.

As to this clone: Different DNA sequences within this sample yield the same CDR3. This chain connects TRBV6-6 to TRBJ2-7, with 7 bases that match TRBD1. The CDR3 runs to 15 residues. V lost 0 bases, J lost 0 bases, and 2 bases stayed unmatched. The germline V gene has CDR1 MNHNY and CDR2 SVGAGI (reference sequence). CDR3 residues: CASSYSAGGSYEQYF. The CDR3 DNA is TGTGCCAGCAGTTACTCAGCAGGGGGCTCCTACGAGCAGTACTTC.

This chain joins TRBV5-1 and TRBJ2-3; 9 bases line up with TRBD1. Trimming took 6 bases from V and 2 from J; bases not matched to a gene: 16. The CDR3 consists of 18 residues. Germline V gives CDR1 SGHRS, CDR2 YFSETQ. The CDR3 nucleotides are TGCGCCAGCAAGGCCGCTGGTGGGACAGGGCCTAACACAGATACGCAGTATTTT. Its protein is CASKAAGGTGPNTDTQYF.

CDR3 nucleotides: TGTGCCAGCAGCAAAGATTCACCCCTCCACTTT. Protein product: CASSKDSPLHF. J is TRBJ1-6 and V is TRBV7-8; D unresolved. Trimming stripped 5 bases from V and 8 bases from J, with 4 bases between. Germline values: CDR1 SGHVS, CDR2 FQNEAQ. This CDR3 has 11 amino acids.

This clone was counted a single time. The V call is TRBV14, the J call TRBJ2-5; weak D call: TRBD2 (6 bases). The CDR3 has 17 residues. Trimming removed 5 bases from V and 3 bases from J, with 22 bases in between. Germline assignment: CDR1 SGHDN and CDR2 FVKESK. The CDR3 is CASSYGAWGRPKETQYF. CDR3 sequence (DNA): TGTGCCAGCAGCTACGGAGCTTGGGGGAGGCCGAAAGAGACCCAGTACTTC.

The V gene is TRBV6-1, the J gene TRBJ2-7, with 10 bases identical to TRBD1. The CDR3 extends over 15 amino acids. The germline gives CDR1 MNHNS, CDR2 SASEGT. The V and J ends lost 5 bases and 1 base, in that order; junction bases with no gene match: 5. The DNA for the CDR3 is TGTGCCAGCAGTCCCCGACAGGGGGCTTCCTACGAGCAGTACTTC. It encodes CASSPRQGASYEQYF.

The chain combines TRBV27 with TRBJ2-6, with D perhaps given as TRBD1 or TRBD2 (5 bases each). V lost 4 bases, J lost 1 base, and 20 bases lay in between. Germline lookup yields CDR1 MNHEY and CDR2 SMNVEV (reference sequence). This CDR3 has 19 amino acids. In DNA, the CDR3 is TGTGCCAGCAGTTCACCATCGCCGGGACGGACTTCTGGGGCCAACGTCCTGACTTTC. This encodes CASSSPSPGRTSGANVLTF.

The rearrangement uses TRBV6-1 and TRBJ2-7, with D unclear. Germline V lookup: CDR1 MNHNS, CDR2 SASEGT. The CDR3 loop spans 13 amino acids. V lost 1 base, J lost 4 bases, and 8 bases lay in between. The DNA for the CDR3 is TGTGCCAGCAGTGAAGGGACCATATACGAGCAGTACTTC. It codes for CASSEGTIYEQYF.

V is TRBV6-6 and J is TRBJ1-3; possibly TRBD1 for D (6 bases). CDR1 and CDR2 (germline): MNHNY, SVGAGI (reference sequence). Trimming took off 2 bases at V and 4 bases at J, with 12 bases between the two ends. The CDR3 is made up of 15 amino acids. The CDR3 nucleotides read TGTGCCAGCAGTTACGAGGGGGGCCTGGGAAACACCATATATTTT. It specifies CASSYEGGLGNTIYF.

This clone was observed once. The V gene is TRBV4-1, the J gene TRBJ1-6, with 11 nucleotides matching TRBD1. J gave up 9 bases and V 2 bases, and 12 bases lay outside the gene matches. The CDR3 contains 18 residues. CDR1 is MGHRA and CDR2 is YSYEKL in the germline V gene. This CDR3 is CASSQQTPGQGGGSPLHF. CDR3 coding DNA: TGCGCCAGCAGCCAACAAACCCCGGGACAGGGGGGAGGTTCACCCCTCCACTTT.

The V and J genes are TRBV5-1 and TRBJ2-7, with 8 bases matching TRBD1. Trimming removed 5 bases from V and 2 bases from J; junction bases left unmatched: 12. Per germline, CDR1 SGHRS and CDR2 YFSETQ. The CDR3 sequence is 16 residues long. The chain's CDR3 is CASSHRTGTSAYEQYF. CDR3 DNA: TGCGCCAGCAGTCATAGGACAGGGACCTCAGCCTACGAGCAGTACTTC.

This clone was counted a single time. The chain has TRBV6-1 and TRBJ1-4; TRBD1 aligns across 8 bases. The germline CDR1 and CDR2 sequences are MNHNS and SASEGT. V lost 6 bases to trimming and J lost 7 bases; unmatched junction nucleotides: 10. The CDR3 is made up of 15 amino acids. The CDR3 spells CASSLRGDRGEKLFF. For the CDR3, the DNA is TGTGCCAGCAGCCTCAGGGGCGACAGGGGTGAAAAACTGTTTTTT.

The V call is TRBV19, the J call TRBJ1-1; D might be TRBD1 (5 bases). Germline loops: CDR1 LNHDA, CDR2 SQIVND (reference sequence). V was trimmed by 0 bases and J by 4 bases, leaving 9 bases between them. The length of the CDR3 is 14 residues. As DNA, the CDR3 is TGTGCCAGTAGTATAGATCTGGGGCCCACTGAAGCTTTCTTT. Its translation is CASSIDLGPTEAFF. Using reference TRBV19 and TRBJ1-1 for the parts outside the CDR3, the full variable domain is DGGITQSPKYLFRKEGQNVTLSCEQNLNHDAMYWYRQDPGQGLRLIYYSQIVNDFQKGDIAEGYSVSREKKESFPLTVTSAQKNPTAFYLCASSIDLGPTEAFFGQGTRLTVV.

The chain links TRBV11-2 to TRBJ2-7; TRBD2 aligns across 9 bases. This CDR3 comprises 15 residues. Germline lookup yields CDR1 SGHAT and CDR2 FQNNGV. The V segment lost 1 base and the J segment 4 bases; nucleotides outside the gene matches: 5. In DNA form, the CDR3 reads TGTGCCAGCAGCTTAGGGCTAGCGGGGATTTACGAGCAGTACTTC. Translated: CASSLGLAGIYEQYF.

The rearrangement joins TRBV27 to TRBJ2-7, with a possible D match to TRBD1 (5 bases). V shed 4 bases and J shed 3 bases, with 16 bases lying between them. From germline, CDR1 is MNHEY and CDR2 SMNVEV (reference sequence). The CDR3 is 15 residues long. The CDR3, as DNA: TGTGCCAGCAGTTCCCCAGGGAATCTGAACTACGAGCAGTACTTC. Residues: CASSSPGNLNYEQYF.

The chain uses TRBV14 and TRBJ1-1, with D maybe TRBD1 (6 bases). This CDR3 has 17 residues. Germline V gene data show CDR1 as SGHDN and CDR2 as FVKESK. The ends were cut back, 0 bases at V and 4 bases at J, with 18 bases in the middle. CDR3 coding DNA: TGTGCCAGCAGCCAAGAAAAATTCACAGGGAGGACCACTGAAGCTTTCTTT. Amino acid sequence: CASSQEKFTGRTTEAFF.

The V call is TRBV28, the J call TRBJ1-5; D unresolved. The germline CDR1 and CDR2 sequences are MDHEN and SYDVKM. Trimming pared 3 bases from V and 5 bases from J, leaving 11 bases between. The CDR3 runs to 14 residues. Here the CDR3 reads CASSFPSWDQPQHF. The CDR3 bases are TGTGCCAGCAGTTTCCCATCGTGGGATCAGCCCCAGCATTTT.

The rearrangement links TRBV28 to TRBJ1-2; perhaps TRBD1 as D (5 bases). The germline V gene has CDR1 MDHEN and CDR2 SYDVKM. The length of the CDR3 is 13 residues. Trimming removed 3 bases at V and 6 bases at J, with 11 bases between. The CDR3 sequence is CASSFGGPNGYTF. DNA for the CDR3: TGTGCCAGCAGTTTTGGGGGTCCCAATGGCTACACCTTC.

The chain carries TRBV2 and TRBJ2-1; no clear D gene. Trimming took off 0 bases at V and 8 bases at J, with 14 bases between the two ends. In germline, CDR1 is SNHLY, CDR2 FYNNEI. The CDR3 length is 15 residues. The CDR3 loop reads CASSEAFSPRDEQFF. The CDR3 region has the DNA TGTGCCAGCAGTGAAGCGTTCTCTCCTAGGGATGAGCAGTTCTTC. The whole variable domain, filled in from reference TRBV2 and TRBJ2-1, reads EPEVTQTPSHQVTQMGQEVILRCVPISNHLYFYWYRQILGQKVEFLVSFYNNEISEKSEIFDDQFSVERPDGSNFTLKIRSTKLEDSAMYFCASSEAFSPRDEQFFGPGTRLTVL.